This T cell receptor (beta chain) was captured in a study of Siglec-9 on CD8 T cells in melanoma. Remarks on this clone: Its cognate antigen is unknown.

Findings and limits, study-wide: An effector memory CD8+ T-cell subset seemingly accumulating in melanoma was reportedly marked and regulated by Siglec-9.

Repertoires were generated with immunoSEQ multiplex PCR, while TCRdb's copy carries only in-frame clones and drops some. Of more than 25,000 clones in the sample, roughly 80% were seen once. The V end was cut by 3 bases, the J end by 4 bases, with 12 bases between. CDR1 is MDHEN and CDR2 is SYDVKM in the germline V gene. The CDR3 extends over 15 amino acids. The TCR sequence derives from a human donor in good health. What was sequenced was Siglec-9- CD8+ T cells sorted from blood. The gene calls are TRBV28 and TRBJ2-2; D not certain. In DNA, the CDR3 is TGTGCCAGCAGTTTTCGAGGCCTTACCACCGGGGAGCTGTTTTTT. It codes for CASSFRGLTTGELFF. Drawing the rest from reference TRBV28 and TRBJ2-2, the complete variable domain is DVKVTQSSRYLVKRTGEKVFLECVQDMDHENMFWYRQDPGLGLRLIYFSYDVKMKEKGDIPEGYSVSREKKERFSLILESASTNQTSMYLCASSFRGLTTGELFFGEGSRLTVL.